This T cell receptor (beta chain) is drawn from a study of shared clonotypes between healthy human individuals (dated by TCRdb to about 2020). Context from the whole study: The cohort included a few men and a couple of women between 18 and 49 years of age. For each donor, CD4 naive and CD4 memory were each run on three plates, CD8 naive on two plates, and CD8 memory on one plate. The study deeply sequenced blood TCR repertoires of about five healthy adults to estimate repertoire size and the extent of clonotype sharing between individuals. To increase sequencing depth and limit assay-specific biases, different laboratories used diverse techniques to prepare libraries and sequence TCR repertoires. Each donor's leukapheresis produced roughly between about 0.85 and 10 billion PBMCs.

Donors were healthy HIV-negative adults with no recently reported acute infections or vaccinations. Only Caucasian adults living in Nashville, Tennessee, USA were represented among the donors. CD8 memory samples consisted of magnetically selected CD45RO+ cells combined with CCR7-negative CD45RA+ effector memory (TemRA) cells. Blood was obtained by leukapheresis, after which PBMCs were separated by Ficoll-Histopaque density gradient centrifugation and cryopreserved in liquid nitrogen vapor phase. Analytical flow cytometry was used to check the purity and quantity of each magnetically sorted T cell population. Each sorted fraction had its genomic DNA isolated and then quantified by UV absorbance on a Nanodrop 2000c. Trimming leaves V shorter by 6 bases and J shorter by 7 bases, with the junction holding 9 bases beyond the gene matches. The CDR3 holds 16 amino acids from the cysteine to the phenylalanine. Left in the record is the CDR3 DNA by itself, 48 bases read in frame from the first base.

Study-wide conclusions, independent of this receptor: Sampling was restricted to blood, and TCR repertoires in tissue are likely to differ from TCR repertoires in blood. Larger estimated clonotype richness was generally found for naive subsets than for memory subsets. Pairwise subsampling indicated that sequencing depth was expected to affect the degree of clonotype sharing among donors. Sharing across a few donors was observed for roughly 5% of naive CD4, under 4% of naive CD8, roughly 2.4% of memory CD4, and less than 0.45% of memory CD8 clonotypes. The small number of donors limited the genetic and exposure-history diversity represented. Compared with non-shared clonotypes, the clonotypes found in all four sorted-subset donors had higher generation probabilities. Rarefaction of sorted-subset datasets indicated incomplete sequencing despite the large sequencing depth.

As for this clone: The clone's antigen remains unknown. No base quality information exists; no much larger clone differs at one position.

Using the deep immunoSEQ assay, multiplex PCR amplified TCR CDR3 regions from genomic DNA. Extracted genomic DNA from each cell subset was distributed evenly across all wells of several immunoSEQ 96-well plates, and each plate was treated as a replicate. Each replicate PCR for sorted subsets received about 200 ng genomic DNA, equal to tens of thousands of T cell genomes. The purified libraries were quantified using a Qubit 3.0 fluorometer, sized with a Bioanalyzer 2100, and then quantified again using the KAPA Library Quantification kit. Each immunoSEQ 96-well plate was sequenced on its own single-read 150-cycle Illumina NextSeq 550 flow cell. Concerning the study's data processing: Because the immunoSEQ output included only junctional sequences and no quality scores, the filtering could not be the same as the filtering used for full-length reads. Sequences were annotated with PyIR, a Python wrapper for IgBLAST v1.9, using IMGT germline references to assign V/J genes and CDR3. Reads were removed for weak V/J assignments (E-value above 1e-6), missing CDR3, stop codons, out-of-frame junctions, or ambiguous translated residues. V3J clonotypes were defined by identical inferred V gene, J gene, and CDR3 amino acid sequence. To compute the percentage overlap between repertoires, the number of shared unique clonotypes was divided by the size of the smaller repertoire. RTK rarefaction, the Chao1 estimator, and Recon v2.1 estimates of unobserved clonotypes were used to assess repertoire richness. Generation probabilities were computed with OLGA for all TCRbeta clonotypes obtained by the gDNA method from several donors. Imported from immuneACCESS, the table was reduced by TCRdb to in-frame sequences with V and J called. These copies leave out some clones; in studies compared against another copy, an unresolved V gene accounts for under half, and the cause of the remainder is not known. V, J and clone size derive from that table, while D and trimming were established from the DNA sequence. This sample has approximately 400,000 clones in its table, and 96% of those were observed once. The top ten constitute approximately 0.3% of the sample.

Sequenced input: memory CD8+ T cells sorted from blood. Interpreted using the paper, the cell subset or site label stands for: CD45RO+ cells pooled with CCR7-negative TemRA cells. The sequence came from a man aged 30 to 39 in good health. Recombination connected TRBV23-1 to TRBJ2-1; 13 bases in the middle match TRBD2. TRBV23-1 is recorded as an ORF, its role being uncertain. The CDR3 reads CASRITGTSGDNEQFF. The sequenced DNA: TGCGCCAGCAGAATCACGGGGACTAGCGGGGATAATGAGCAGTTCTTC.